This TCR beta chain was profiled in a study of siplizumab effects on memory and regulatory T cells. Germline loops: CDR1 SGDLS, CDR2 YYNGEE. This CDR3 comprises 16 residues. After removal of 2 bases from V and 4 bases from J, the junction contained 4 bases not matched to a gene. Profiled with immunoSEQ multiplex PCR; TCRdb holds only in-frame clones, not every one. The data hold about 94,000 clones, with 94% observed a single time. Overall study findings and caveats: Siplizumab gave mappable alloreactive CD4+ clones an average Treg-derived fraction of about 69%, against 25% to 30% in controls. Naive T cells, seemingly more diverse than memory cells, seemed major alloresponse contributors. Of the alloreactive clones, only a minor fraction mapped to unstimulated subsets.

Worth noting for this clone: Its antigen is not known.

This sequence originates from a human donor in good health. The sequencing sample was made of non-Treg CD4+ T cells sorted from blood. The rearrangement joins TRBV9 to TRBJ2-5; 14 positions match TRBD2. CDR3 bases: TGTGCCAGCAGCGTGGGACTAGCGGGGGACCGAGAGACCCAGTACTTC. Residues: CASSVGLAGDRETQYF. Full variable domain (outside the CDR3, taken from reference TRBV9 and TRBJ2-5): DSGVTQTPKHLITATGQRVTLRCSPRSGDLSVYWYQQSLDQGLQFLIQYYNGEERAKGNILERFSAQQFPDLHSELNLSSLELGDSALYFCASSVGLAGDRETQYFGPGTRLLVL.